This T cell receptor (beta chain) was observed in a study of control samples from healthy donors and cancer patients. Profiling relied on immunoSEQ multiplex PCR, and the TCRdb table lists in-frame clones only, not all of them. This table holds over 110,000 clones, roughly 92% found once. This CDR3 region has 13 residues. V was pared by 0 bases and J by 8 bases, with 10 bases between. The germline CDR1 and CDR2 sequences are MNHEY and SVGAGI. This receptor was obtained from a man aged 30 to 39 in good health. The chain is built from TRBV6-5 and TRBJ1-2, with D unresolved. Sequencing was carried out using blood. The CDR3 reads CASSYSVGRGYTF. CDR3 DNA sequence: TGTGCCAGCAGTTACTCAGTGGGTCGCGGCTACACCTTC.